This T cell receptor (beta chain) appears in the sequencing data of a study of blood T cells in healthy people across ages. Next came a second PCR, run for about 6 to 12 cycles, which used a sample-barcoded 5' primer along with a J-beta primer mix. MiXCR was run by TCRdb on the 5' RACE reads, yielding one entry per CDR3 protein. The sample contains approximately 690,000 distinct CDR3 sequences, around 38% of which appear only once. The germline CDR1 and CDR2 sequences are LNHDA and SQIVND (reference sequence). V lost 7 bases and J lost 8; bases outside the gene matches: 11. This CDR3 contains 15 residues.

V usage is TRBV19 and J usage is TRBJ2-1; 10 nucleotides line up with TRBD2. The receptor's source is a man older than 75 in good health. Sequencing input: blood. Here the CDR3 reads CASNPASGSVDEQFF. The DNA of the CDR3 is TGTGCCAGTAACCCCGCTAGCGGGAGTGTCGATGAGCAGTTCTTC.